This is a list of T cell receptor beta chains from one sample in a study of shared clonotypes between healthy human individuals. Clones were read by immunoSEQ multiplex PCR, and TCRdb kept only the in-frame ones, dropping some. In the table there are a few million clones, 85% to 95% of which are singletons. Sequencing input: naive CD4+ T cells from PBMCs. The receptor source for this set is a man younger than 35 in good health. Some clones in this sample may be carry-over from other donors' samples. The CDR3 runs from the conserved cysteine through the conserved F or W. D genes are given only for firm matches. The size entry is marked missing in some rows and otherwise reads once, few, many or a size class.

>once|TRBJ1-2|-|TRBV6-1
TGTGCCAGCAGTGAAGGCCACTATGGCTACACCTTC
CASSEGHYGYTF
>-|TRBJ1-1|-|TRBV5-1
TGCGCCAGCAGCTTGGCGTTCACCGGGGGCACTGAAGCTTTCTTT
CASSLAFTGGTEAFF
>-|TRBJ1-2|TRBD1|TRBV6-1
TGTGCCAGCATTGGCCGGGACAGGTTCTATGGCTACACCTTC
CASIGRDRFYGYTF
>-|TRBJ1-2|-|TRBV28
TGTGCCAGCACCGACGTCGGGCAGGCCTATGGCTACACCTTC
CASTDVGQAYGYTF
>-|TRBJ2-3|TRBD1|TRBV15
TGTGCCACCAGCAGGGGGACAGGGTGGCGGTCCATGGATACGCAGTATTTT
CATSRGTGWRSMDTQYF
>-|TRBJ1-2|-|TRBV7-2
TGTGCCAGCAGCTTGAATCCAGGGCGTCGCGGCGGCTACACCTTC
CASSLNPGRRGGYTF
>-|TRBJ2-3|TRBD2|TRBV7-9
TGTGCCAGCAGCTTACTAGCGGGAGGGCCAGATACGCAGTATTTT
CASSLLAGGPDTQYF
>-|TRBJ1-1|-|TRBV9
TGTGCCAGCAGCGGGGGGCGGACACCTACCGAAGCTTTCTTT
CASSGGRTPTEAFF
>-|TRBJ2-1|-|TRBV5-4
TGTGCCAGCAGCCCGGGGTTTGGGGTTAATGAGCAGTTCTTC
CASSPGFGVNEQFF
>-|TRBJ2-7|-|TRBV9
TGTGCCAGCAGTGATACCGGGACAAACCGGGCCCGGCAGTACTTC
CASSDTGTNRARQYF
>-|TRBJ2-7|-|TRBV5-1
TGCGCCAGCAGCTGGGGGCGGGAATTGAACTACGAGCAGTACTTC
CASSWGRELNYEQYF
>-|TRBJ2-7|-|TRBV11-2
TGTGCCAGCAGCTCACAACTAGCTGCCCCCGAGCAGTACTTC
CASSSQLAAPEQYF
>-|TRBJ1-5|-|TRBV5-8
TGTGCCAGCAGCCGCGGACAGTATAGCAATCAGCCCCAGCATTTT
CASSRGQYSNQPQHF
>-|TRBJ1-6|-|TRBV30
TGTGCCTGGAGTGCAGAGGCGAATTCACCCCTCCACTTT
CAWSAEANSPLHF
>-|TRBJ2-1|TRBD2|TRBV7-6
TGTGCCAGCAGCTCACCGGGACTAGCGGCCCATGAGCAGTTCTTC
CASSSPGLAAHEQFF
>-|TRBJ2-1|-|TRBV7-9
TGTGCCAGCACCCCGGGCGGGGACCCACGGGATGAGCAGTTCTTC
CASTPGGDPRDEQFF
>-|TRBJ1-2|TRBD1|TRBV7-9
TGTGCCAGCAGCCCATTAGGGGGCCATGGCTACACCTTC
CASSPLGGHGYTF
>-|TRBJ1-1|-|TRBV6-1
TGTGCCAGCACCCTATATCCGGGCCCCACTGAAGCTTTCTTT
CASTLYPGPTEAFF
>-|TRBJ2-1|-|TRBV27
TGTGCCAGCAGTGGCAACAGGAACCGCTACAATGAGCAGTTCTTC
CASSGNRNRYNEQFF
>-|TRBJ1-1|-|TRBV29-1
TGCAGCACTGAGGTGGCGAGGGGCACTGAAGCTTTCTTT
CSTEVARGTEAFF
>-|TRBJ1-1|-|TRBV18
TGTGCCAGCTCACCAAGACAGGAGGTGAACACTGAAGCTTTCTTT
CASSPRQEVNTEAFF
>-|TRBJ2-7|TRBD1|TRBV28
TGTGCCAGCAACCCCCGGACAGGGCAACCCGAGCAGTACTTC
CASNPRTGQPEQYF
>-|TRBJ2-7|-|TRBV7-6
TGTGCCAGCAGCTATGGGGCGCCCCCCTACGAGCAGTACTTC
CASSYGAPPYEQYF
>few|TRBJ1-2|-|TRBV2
TGTGCCAGCAGAGGACAGCTGGCCTATGGCTACACCTTC
CASRGQLAYGYTF
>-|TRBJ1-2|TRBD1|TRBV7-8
TGTGCCAGCAGCTCAGGACAGGGGGCAGTGGGCTACACCTTC
CASSSGQGAVGYTF
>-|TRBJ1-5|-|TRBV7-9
TGTGCCAGCAGCTACTCGGCGGGATTTAGCAATCAGCCCCAGCATTTT
CASSYSAGFSNQPQHF
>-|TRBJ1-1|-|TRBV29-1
TGCAGCGTTGTTCAAAACCGGAGGAACACTGAAGCTTTCTTT
CSVVQNRRNTEAFF
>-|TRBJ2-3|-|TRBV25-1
TGTGCCAGCAGTGGGGGGGCCTCCACAGATACGCAGTATTTT
CASSGGASTDTQYF
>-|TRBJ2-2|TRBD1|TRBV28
TGTGCCAGCAGTTTCCCGGGACAGGGCAACGGGGAGCTGTTTTTT
CASSFPGQGNGELFF
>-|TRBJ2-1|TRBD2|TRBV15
TGTGCCACCAGCAGAGATAGGACTAGCGTATATTCCAATGAGCAGTTCTTC
CATSRDRTSVYSNEQFF
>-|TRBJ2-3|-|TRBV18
TGTGCCAGCTCACCACCGGGGACCTACACAGATACGCAGTATTTT
CASSPPGTYTDTQYF
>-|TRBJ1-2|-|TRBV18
TGTGCCAGCATCACCCCAGCGCTTGGCTACACCTTC
CASITPALGYTF
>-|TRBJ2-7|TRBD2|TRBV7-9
TGTGCCGGAGAACCTGGGACTAGCTCCTACGAGCAGTACTTC
CAGEPGTSSYEQYF
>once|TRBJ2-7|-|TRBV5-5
TGTGCCAGCAGCGACAGGACAGCCTACGAGCAGTACTTC
CASSDRTAYEQYF
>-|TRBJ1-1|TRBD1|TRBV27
TGTGCCAGCAGGGTGACAGGGATTCATGCCGACTTTATAATGGACACTGAAGCTTTCTTT
CASRVTGIHADFIMDTEAFF
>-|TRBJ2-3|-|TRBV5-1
TGCGCCAGCAGCACAACTACGACAGATACGCAGTATTTT
CASSTTTTDTQYF
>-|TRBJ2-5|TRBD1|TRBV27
TGTGCCAGCAGTCTCGACAGGGGGGGGGAGACCCAGTACTTC
CASSLDRGGETQYF
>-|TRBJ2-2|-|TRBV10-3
TGTGCCATCAGTGAGTCCGGGGCCACCGGGGAGCTGTTTTTT
CAISESGATGELFF
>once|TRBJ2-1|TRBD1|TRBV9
TGTGCCAGCAGCCTCCGTCGGGGCAGGGGGCTCAACGAGCAGTTCTTC
CASSLRRGRGLNEQFF
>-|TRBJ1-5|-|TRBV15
TGTGCCACCAGCATTGGGGATCAGCCCCAGCATTTT
CATSIGDQPQHF
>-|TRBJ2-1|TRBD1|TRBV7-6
TGTGCCAGCAGCTTAGTGTGGACAGGGGTCGATGAGCAGTTCTTC
CASSLVWTGVDEQFF
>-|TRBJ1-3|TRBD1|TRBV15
TGTGCCACCAGCCGATCCGGGACAGGGGGCCCTTTTTCTGGAAACACCATATATTTT
CATSRSGTGGPFSGNTIYF
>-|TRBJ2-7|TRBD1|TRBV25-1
TGTGCCAGCAGTGGGGTGACAGGGTTCCCCTACGAGCAGTACTTC
CASSGVTGFPYEQYF
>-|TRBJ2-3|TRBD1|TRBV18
TGTGCCAGCTCATACAGGGGGCGCATTGGAGATACGCAGTATTTT
CASSYRGRIGDTQYF
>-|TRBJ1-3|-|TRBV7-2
TGTGCCAGCAGCTTAGTATTCTGGGGATCTGGAAACACCATATATTTT
CASSLVFWGSGNTIYF
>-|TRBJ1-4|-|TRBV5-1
TGCGCCAGCAGTGGGGGGGCAAACACGGAAAAACTGTTTTTT
CASSGGANTEKLFF